Here is one T cell receptor beta chain with its context. Its antigen remains unidentified. This record belongs to a study of graft-versus-host responses after intestinal transplantation. Study-level results: Maximum circulating GvH clone levels tracked with early post-transplant HvG decreases. Within the allografts of patients who had graft-donor T cell macrochimerism, graft-versus-host to host-versus-graft clonal ratios were high.

Profiling relied on immunoSEQ multiplex PCR, and the TCRdb table lists in-frame clones only, not all of them. The data contain 100,000 to 120,000 clones, 80% to 95% of them singletons. Germline loops: CDR1 GTSNPN, CDR2 SVGIG (reference sequence). Trimming left V 2 bases short and J 0 bases short, with 7 bases between. CDR3 size: 13 residues. Here the sequenced sample was unstimulated CD8+ T cells sorted from spleen or lymph node cells, taken before intestinal transplant. The rearrangement joins TRBV30 to TRBJ1-1; D is unclear. This sequence originates from a human donor who received an intestinal transplant. The CDR3 region is CAWSRTVNTEAFF. The CDR3 DNA sequence: TGTGCCTGGAGTAGGACGGTGAACACTGAAGCTTTCTTT.